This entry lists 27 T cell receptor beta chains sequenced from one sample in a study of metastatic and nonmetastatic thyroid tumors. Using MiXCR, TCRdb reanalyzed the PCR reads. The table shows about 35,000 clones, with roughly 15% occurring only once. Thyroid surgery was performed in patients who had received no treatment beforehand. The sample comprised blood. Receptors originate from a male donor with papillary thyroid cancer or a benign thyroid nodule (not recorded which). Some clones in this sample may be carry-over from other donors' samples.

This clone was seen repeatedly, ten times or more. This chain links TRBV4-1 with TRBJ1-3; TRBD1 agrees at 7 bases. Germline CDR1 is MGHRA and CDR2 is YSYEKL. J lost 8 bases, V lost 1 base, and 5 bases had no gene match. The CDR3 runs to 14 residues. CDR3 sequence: CASSQAQGVDTIYF. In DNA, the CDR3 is TGCGCCAGCAGCCAAGCTCAGGGGGTTGACACCATATATTTT.

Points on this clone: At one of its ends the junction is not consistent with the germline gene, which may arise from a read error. CDR3 DNA: TGCGCCAGCAGCTTAAACCGACTAGCGGGAGCCGGGGATGAGCAGTTTTTC. Translation gives CASSLNRLAGAGDEQFF. The chain carries TRBV5-1 and TRBJ2-1, with 12 bases matching TRBD2. Germline values: CDR1 SGHRS, CDR2 YFSETQ. This CDR3 is built from 17 residues.

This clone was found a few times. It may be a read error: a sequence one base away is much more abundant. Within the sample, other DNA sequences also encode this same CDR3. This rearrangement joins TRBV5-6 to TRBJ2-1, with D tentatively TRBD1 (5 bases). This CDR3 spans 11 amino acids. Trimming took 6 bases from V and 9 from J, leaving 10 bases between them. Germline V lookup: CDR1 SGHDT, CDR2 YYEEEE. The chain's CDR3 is CASKGPGEQFF. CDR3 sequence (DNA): TGTGCCAGCAAGGGGCCGGGTGAGCAGTTCTTC.

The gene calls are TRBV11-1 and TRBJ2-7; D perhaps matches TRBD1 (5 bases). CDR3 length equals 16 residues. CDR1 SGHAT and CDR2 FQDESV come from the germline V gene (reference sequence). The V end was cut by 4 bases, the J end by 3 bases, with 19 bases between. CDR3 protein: CASSSTLTVFFYEQYF. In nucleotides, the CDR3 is TGTGCCAGCAGCTCAACCCTGACAGTGTTCTTCTACGAGCAGTACTTC.

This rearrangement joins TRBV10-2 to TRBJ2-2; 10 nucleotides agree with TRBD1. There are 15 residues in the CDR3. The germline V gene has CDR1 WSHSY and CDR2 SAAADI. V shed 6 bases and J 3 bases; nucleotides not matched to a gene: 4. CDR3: CASRPGTGDTGELFF. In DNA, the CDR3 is TGCGCCAGCAGGCCCGGGACAGGGGACACCGGGGAGCTGTTTTTT.

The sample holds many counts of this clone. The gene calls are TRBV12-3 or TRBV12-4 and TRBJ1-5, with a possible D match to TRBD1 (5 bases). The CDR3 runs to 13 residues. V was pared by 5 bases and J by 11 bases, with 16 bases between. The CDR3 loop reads CASSPHGGPTQHF. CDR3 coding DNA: TGTGCCAGCAGTCCGCATGGGGGTCCCACCCAGCATTTT.

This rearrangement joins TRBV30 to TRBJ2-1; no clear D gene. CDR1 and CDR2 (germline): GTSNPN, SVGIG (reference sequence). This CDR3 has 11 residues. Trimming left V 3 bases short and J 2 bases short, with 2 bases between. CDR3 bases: TGTGCCTGGAGAGCCTACAATGAGCAGTTCTTC. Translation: CAWRAYNEQFF.

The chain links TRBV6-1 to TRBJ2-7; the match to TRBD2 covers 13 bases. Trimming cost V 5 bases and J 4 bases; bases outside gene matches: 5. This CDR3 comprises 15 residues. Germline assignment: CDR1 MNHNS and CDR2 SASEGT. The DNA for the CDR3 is TGTGCCAGCAGTCGGCCGGGACTAGCGGGGTACGAGCAGTACTTC. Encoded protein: CASSRPGLAGYEQYF.

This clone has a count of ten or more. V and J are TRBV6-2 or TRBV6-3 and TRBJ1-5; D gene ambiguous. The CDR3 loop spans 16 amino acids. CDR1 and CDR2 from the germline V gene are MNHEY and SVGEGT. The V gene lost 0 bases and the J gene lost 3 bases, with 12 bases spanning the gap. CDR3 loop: CASSYSAGMANQPQHF. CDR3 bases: TGTGCCAGCAGTTACTCGGCCGGGATGGCCAATCAGCCCCAGCATTTT.

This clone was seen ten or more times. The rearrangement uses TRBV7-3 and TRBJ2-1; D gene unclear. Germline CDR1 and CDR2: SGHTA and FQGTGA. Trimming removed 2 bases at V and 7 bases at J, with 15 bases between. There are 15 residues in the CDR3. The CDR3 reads CASSLGIGSLNEQFF. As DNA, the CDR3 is TGTGCCAGCAGCTTAGGCATCGGGTCTTTGAATGAGCAGTTCTTC.

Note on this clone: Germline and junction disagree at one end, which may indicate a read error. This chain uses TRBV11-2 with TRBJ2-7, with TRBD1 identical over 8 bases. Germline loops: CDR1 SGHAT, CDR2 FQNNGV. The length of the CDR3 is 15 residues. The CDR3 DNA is TGTGCCAGCAGCCTAGACAGGGGAAGGTCCTACGAGCAGTACTTC. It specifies CASSLDRGRSYEQYF.

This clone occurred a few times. Here the CDR3 reads CASCWVQSTDTQYF. The CDR3, as DNA: TGTGCTTCATGCTGGGTGCAGAGCACAGATACGCAGTATTTT. This chain links TRBV6-1 with TRBJ2-3; D remains unclear. CDR3 length: 14 residues. Germline CDR1 reads MNHNS; CDR2 reads SASEGT.

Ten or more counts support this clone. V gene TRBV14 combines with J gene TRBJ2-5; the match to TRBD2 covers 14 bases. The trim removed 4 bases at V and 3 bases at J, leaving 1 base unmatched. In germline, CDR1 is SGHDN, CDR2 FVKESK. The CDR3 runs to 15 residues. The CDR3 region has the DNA TGTGCCAGCAGCCGGGGACTAGCGGGGGAAGAGACCCAGTACTTC. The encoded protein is CASSRGLAGEETQYF.

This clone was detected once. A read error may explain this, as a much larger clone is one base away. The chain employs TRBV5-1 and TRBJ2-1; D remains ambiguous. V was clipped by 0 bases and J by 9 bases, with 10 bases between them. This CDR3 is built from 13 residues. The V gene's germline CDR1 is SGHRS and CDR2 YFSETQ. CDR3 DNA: TGCGCCAGCAGCTTGGATTGGGCGACTGAGCAGTTCTTC. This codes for CASSLDWATEQFF.

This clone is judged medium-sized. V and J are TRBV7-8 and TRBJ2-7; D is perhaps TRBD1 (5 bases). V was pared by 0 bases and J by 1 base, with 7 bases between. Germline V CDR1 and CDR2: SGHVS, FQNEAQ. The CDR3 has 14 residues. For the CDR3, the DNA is TGTGCCAGCAGCTTAGCGGGGCGGTCCTACGAGCAGTACTTC. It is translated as CASSLAGRSYEQYF. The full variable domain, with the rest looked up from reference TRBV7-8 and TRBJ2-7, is GAGVSQSPRYKVAKRGQDVALRCDPISGHVSLFWYQQALGQGPEFLTYFQNEAQLDKSGLPSDRFFAERPEGSVSTLKIQRTQQEDSAVYLCASSLAGRSYEQYFGPGTRLTVT.

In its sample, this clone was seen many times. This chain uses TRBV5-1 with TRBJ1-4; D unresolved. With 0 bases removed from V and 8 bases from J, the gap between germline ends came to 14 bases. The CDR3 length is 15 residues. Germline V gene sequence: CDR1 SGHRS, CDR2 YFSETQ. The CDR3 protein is CASSLAGRRTEKLFF. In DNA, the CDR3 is TGCGCCAGCAGCTTGGCGGGCAGGCGGACCGAAAAACTGTTTTTT. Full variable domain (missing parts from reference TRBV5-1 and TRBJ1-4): KAGVTQTPRYLIKTRGQQVTLSCSPISGHRSVSWYQQTPGQGLQFLFEYFSETQRNKGNFPGRFSGRQFSNSRSEMNVSTLELGDSALYLCASSLAGRRTEKLFFGSGTQLSVL.

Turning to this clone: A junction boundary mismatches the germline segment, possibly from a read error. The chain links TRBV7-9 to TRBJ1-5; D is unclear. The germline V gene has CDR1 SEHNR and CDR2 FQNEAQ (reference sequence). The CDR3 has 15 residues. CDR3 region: CTSSLGPGFNQPQHF. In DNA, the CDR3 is TGTACCAGCAGCTTAGGTCCGGGTTTCAATCAGCCCCAGCATTTT.

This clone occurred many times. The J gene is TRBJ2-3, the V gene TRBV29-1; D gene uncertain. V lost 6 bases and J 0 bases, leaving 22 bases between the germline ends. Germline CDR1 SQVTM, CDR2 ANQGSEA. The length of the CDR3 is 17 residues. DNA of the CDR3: TGCAGCGTCCCCCTTAGCCAATATATAGCTAGCACAGATACGCAGTATTTT. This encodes CSVPLSQYIASTDTQYF.

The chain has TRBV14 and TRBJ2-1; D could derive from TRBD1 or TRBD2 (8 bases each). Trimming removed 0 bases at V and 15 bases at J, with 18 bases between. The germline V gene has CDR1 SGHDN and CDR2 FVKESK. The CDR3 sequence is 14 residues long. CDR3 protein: CASSQDRGREVLFF. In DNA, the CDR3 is TGTGCCAGCAGCCAAGACAGGGGGCGGGAGGTCCTGTTCTTC.

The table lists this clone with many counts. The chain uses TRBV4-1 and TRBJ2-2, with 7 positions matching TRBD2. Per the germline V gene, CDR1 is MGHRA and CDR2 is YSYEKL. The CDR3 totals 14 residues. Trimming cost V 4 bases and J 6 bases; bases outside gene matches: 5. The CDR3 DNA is TGCGCCAGCAGCCGGGAGGGCGGAGCCGGGGAGCTGTTTTTT. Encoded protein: CASSREGGAGELFF.

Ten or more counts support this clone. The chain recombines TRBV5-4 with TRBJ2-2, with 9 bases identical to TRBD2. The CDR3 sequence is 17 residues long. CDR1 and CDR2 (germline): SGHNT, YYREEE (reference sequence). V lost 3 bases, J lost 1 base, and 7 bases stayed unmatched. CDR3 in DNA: TGTGCCAGCAGCTCCCTTAGCGGGAGTGGGAACACCGGGGAGCTGTTTTTT. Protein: CASSSLSGSGNTGELFF. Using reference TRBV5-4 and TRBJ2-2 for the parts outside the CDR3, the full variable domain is ETGVTQSPTHLIKTRGQQVTLRCSSQSGHNTVSWYQQALGQGPQFIFQYYREEENGRGNFPPRFSGLQFPNYSSELNVNALELDDSALYLCASSSLSGSGNTGELFFGEGSRLTVL.

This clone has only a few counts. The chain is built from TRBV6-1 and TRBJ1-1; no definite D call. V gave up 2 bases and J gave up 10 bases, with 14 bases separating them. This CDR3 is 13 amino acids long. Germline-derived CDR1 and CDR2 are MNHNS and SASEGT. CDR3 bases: TGTGCCAGCAGTGAATGGTGGCGGGTCCCAGCTTTCTTT. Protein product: CASSEWWRVPAFF.

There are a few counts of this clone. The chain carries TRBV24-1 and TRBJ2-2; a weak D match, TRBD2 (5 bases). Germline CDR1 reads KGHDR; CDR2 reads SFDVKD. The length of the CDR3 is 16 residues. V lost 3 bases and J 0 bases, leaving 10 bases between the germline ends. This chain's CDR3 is CATSDTGETNTGELFF. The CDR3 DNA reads TGTGCCACCAGTGATACCGGGGAAACGAACACCGGGGAGCTGTTTTTT.

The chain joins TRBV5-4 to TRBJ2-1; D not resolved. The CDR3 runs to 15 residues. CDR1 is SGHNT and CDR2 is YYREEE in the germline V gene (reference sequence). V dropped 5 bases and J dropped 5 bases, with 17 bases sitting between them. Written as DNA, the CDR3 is TGTGCCAGCAGTTCACCTTTTAGGCTCCACAATGAGCAGTTCTTC. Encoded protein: CASSSPFRLHNEQFF.

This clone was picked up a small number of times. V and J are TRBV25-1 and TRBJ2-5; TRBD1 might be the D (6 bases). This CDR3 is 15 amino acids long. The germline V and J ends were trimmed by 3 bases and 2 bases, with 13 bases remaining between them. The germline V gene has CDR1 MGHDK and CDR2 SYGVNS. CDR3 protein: CASSEGTNTQETQYF. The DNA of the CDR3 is TGTGCCAGCAGTGAGGGGACAAATACACAAGAGACCCAGTACTTC.

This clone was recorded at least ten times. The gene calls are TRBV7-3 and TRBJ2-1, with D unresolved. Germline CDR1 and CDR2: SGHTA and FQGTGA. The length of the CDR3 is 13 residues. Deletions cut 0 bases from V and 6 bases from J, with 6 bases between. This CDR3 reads CASSLTWTNEQFF. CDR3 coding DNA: TGTGCCAGCAGCTTAACCTGGACCAATGAGCAGTTCTTC. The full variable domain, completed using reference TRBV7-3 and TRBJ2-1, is GAGVSQTPSNKVTEKGKYVELRCDPISGHTALYWYRQSLGQGPEFLIYFQGTGAADDSGLPNDRFFAVRPEGSVSTLKIQRTERGDSAVYLCASSLTWTNEQFFGPGTRLTVL.

CDR3 residues: CASSLVGEGREQFF. The DNA for the CDR3 is TGTGCCAGCAGCTTAGTGGGGGAGGGCCGGGAGCAGTTCTTC. The V call is TRBV11-3, the J call TRBJ2-1, with TRBD2 identical over 7 bases. Looked up from germline, CDR1 is SGHNT and CDR2 is YENEEA. The CDR3 covers 14 residues. V lost 1 base to trimming and J lost 10 bases; unmatched junction nucleotides: 7.